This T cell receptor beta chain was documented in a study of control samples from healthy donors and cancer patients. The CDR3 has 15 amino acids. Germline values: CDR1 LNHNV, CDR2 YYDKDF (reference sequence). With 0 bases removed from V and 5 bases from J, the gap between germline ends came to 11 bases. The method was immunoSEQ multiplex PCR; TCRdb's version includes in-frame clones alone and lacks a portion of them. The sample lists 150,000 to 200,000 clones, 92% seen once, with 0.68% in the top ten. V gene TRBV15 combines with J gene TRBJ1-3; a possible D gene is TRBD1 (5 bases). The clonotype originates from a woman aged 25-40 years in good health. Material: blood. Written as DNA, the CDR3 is TGTGCCACCAGCAGAGATGGCTCAGGGAGAAACACCATATATTTT. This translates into CATSRDGSGRNTIYF.